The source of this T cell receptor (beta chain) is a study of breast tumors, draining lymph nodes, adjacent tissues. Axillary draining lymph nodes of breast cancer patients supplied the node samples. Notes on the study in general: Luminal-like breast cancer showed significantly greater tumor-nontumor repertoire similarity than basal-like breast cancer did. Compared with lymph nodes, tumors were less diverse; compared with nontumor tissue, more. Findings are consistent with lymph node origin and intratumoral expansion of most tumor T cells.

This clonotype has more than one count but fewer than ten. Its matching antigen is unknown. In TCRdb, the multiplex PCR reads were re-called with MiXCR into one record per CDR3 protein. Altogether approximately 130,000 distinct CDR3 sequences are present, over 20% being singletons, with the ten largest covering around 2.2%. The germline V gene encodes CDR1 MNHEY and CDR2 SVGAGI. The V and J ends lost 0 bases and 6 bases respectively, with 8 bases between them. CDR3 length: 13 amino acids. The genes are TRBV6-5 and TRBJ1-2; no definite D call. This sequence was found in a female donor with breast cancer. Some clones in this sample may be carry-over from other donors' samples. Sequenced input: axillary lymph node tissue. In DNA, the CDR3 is TGTGCCAGCAGTTACTCGGGGAGGGATGGCTACACCTTC. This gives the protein CASSYSGRDGYTF.